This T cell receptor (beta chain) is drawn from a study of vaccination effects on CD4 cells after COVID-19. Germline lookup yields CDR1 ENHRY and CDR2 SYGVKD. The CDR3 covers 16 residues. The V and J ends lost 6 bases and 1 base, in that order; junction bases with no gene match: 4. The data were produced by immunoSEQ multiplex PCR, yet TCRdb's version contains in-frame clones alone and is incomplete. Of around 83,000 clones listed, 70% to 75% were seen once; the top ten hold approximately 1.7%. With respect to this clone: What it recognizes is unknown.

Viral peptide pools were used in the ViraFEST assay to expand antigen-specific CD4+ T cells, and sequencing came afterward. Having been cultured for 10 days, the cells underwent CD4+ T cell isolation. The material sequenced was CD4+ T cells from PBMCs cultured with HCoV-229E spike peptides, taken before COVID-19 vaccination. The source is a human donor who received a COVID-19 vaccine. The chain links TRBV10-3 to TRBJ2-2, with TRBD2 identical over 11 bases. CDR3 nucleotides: TGTGCCATCAGGGATGGGACTAGCGGGAACACCGGGGAGCTGTTTTTT. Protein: CAIRDGTSGNTGELFF.